This T cell receptor (beta chain) appears in the sequencing data of a study of beta chain features in type 1 diabetes. Turning to the study itself: Taken together, all samples contributed nearly 110 million examined sorted cells. Findings and caveats of the study: Within the patient group, naive, central memory and Treg TCRB repertoires appeared more similar to each other than within healthy donors. Shortening that was moderate but significant affected the TCRB CDR3s of Type 1 diabetes patients in all four CD4+ subsets.

Reverse transcription of all isolated RNA meant that expressed TCRB transcripts were sequenced. Only in-frame clones appear in the TCRdb table, and some are missing; sequencing was by immunoSEQ multiplex PCR. The sample comprises about 160,000 clones, about 9% of which are singletons, and around 0.64% rests with the top ten. The CDR3 covers 13 residues. Trimming at V came to 2 bases and at J to 10 bases, leaving 8 bases not matched to a gene. Germline loops: CDR1 SGHRS, CDR2 YFSETQ. A remark on this clone: Its antigen is not identified.

The receptor was derived from a woman aged 25 to 39 with type 1 diabetes. Sequenced input: central memory CD4+ T cells from blood. V is TRBV5-1 and J is TRBJ1-1; 7 bases line up with TRBD1. CDR3 residues: CASSLGVQGGAFF. The CDR3 bases are TGCGCCAGCAGCTTAGGAGTCCAGGGGGGAGCTTTCTTT.